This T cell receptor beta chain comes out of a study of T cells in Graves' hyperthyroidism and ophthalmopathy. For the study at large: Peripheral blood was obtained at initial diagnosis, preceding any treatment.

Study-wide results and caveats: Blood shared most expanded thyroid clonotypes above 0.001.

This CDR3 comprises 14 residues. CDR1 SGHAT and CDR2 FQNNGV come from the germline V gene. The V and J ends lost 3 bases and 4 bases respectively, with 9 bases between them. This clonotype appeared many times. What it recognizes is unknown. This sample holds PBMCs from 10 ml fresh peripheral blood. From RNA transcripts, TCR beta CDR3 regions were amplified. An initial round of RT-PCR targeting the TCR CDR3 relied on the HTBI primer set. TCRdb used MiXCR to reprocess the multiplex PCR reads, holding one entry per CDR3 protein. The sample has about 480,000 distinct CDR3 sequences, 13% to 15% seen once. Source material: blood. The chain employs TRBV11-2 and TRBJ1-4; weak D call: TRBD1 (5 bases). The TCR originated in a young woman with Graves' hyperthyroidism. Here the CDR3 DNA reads TGTGCCAGCAGCTTCGGGACTAATAATGAAAAACTGTTTTTT. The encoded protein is CASSFGTNNEKLFF.